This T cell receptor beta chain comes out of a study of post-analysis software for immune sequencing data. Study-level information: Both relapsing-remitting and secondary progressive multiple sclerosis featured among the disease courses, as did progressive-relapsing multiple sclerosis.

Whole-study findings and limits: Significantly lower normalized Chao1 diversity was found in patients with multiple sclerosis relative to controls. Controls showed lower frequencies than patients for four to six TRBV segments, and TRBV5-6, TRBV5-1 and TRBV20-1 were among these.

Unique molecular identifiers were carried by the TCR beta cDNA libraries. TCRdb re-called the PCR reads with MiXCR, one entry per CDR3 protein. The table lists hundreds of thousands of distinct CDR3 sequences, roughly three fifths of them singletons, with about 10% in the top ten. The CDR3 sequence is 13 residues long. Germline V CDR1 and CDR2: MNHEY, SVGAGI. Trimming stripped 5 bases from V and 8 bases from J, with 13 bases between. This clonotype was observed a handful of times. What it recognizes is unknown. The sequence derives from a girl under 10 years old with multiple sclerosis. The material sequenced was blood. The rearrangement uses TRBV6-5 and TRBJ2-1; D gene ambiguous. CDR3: CASSPQTPYEQFF. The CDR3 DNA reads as TGTGCCAGCAGTCCACAAACCCCCTATGAGCAGTTCTTC.